The clone carrying this TCR beta chain was seen more than once but under ten times. Its matching antigen is unknown. The data derive from a study of early T cells in non-severe SARS-CoV-2 infection. Across the whole study: From unsorted whole blood, bulk RNA was sequenced, and the chains remained unpaired. Study-level findings and limits: Reliance on VDJdb matching favored anti-spike CD8 responses; private and CD4 specificities were missed.

In the library, individual cDNA molecules carried attached unique molecular identifiers. TCRdb independently ran MiXCR on the 5' RACE reads; one entry per CDR3 protein. The profile shows roughly 52,000 distinct CDR3 sequences, around 7.5% of them singletons. CDR3 length equals 14 residues. Germline-derived CDR1 and CDR2 are SGHNT and YENEEA. The V end lost 0 bases, the J end lost 5 bases, and 8 bases lay between the germline ends. This chain links TRBV11-3 with TRBJ2-1; D ambiguous. The specimen was whole blood. This TCR was sampled from an adult who was a healthcare worker with PCR-confirmed SARS-CoV-2 infection or an uninfected control (not recorded which). The CDR3 DNA is TGTGCCAGCAGCTTAGAACCTATCCACAATGAGCAGTTCTTC. This codes for CASSLEPIHNEQFF.